Presented here are 21 T cell receptor beta chains from one specimen sequenced in a study of STAT5B mutations in CD4+ large granular lymphocyte leukemia. The table came from immunoSEQ multiplex PCR; TCRdb's copy has only in-frame clones and leaves some out. The sample shows tens of thousands of clones, 65% to 90% of them seen only once. Sequenced: CD4+ T cells from blood buffy coats. Receptors were obtained from a human donor in good health.

Comment on this clone: The junction departs from germline at one end; a sequencing error may be responsible. The rearrangement uses TRBV6-1 and TRBJ1-5; possible D gene TRBD1, 6 bases. The CDR3 sequence is 11 residues long. Germline values: CDR1 MNHNS, CDR2 SASEGT. The CDR3 loop reads CASKGDTGRYF. The CDR3 bases are TGTGCCAGCAAGGGGGACACCGGTCGATATTTT.

The chain employs TRBV5-1 and TRBJ2-5, with 7 bases identical to TRBD1. The V gene's germline CDR1 is SGHRS and CDR2 YFSETQ. The CDR3 consists of 22 residues. The trim removed 1 base at V and 0 bases at J, leaving 24 bases unmatched. In DNA form, the CDR3 reads TGCGCCAGCAGCTTGCGCCCCAGTTCCTCTCCAACACAGGGGAAGTACCAAGAGACCCAGTACTTC. Amino acids: CASSLRPSSSPTQGKYQETQYF.

This chain uses TRBV19 with TRBJ1-1; the D gene is possibly TRBD1 (5 bases). The CDR3 sequence is 14 residues long. The germline V gene encodes CDR1 LNHDA and CDR2 SQIVND (reference sequence). The V end lost 2 bases, the J end lost 7 bases, and 14 bases lay between the germline ends. The CDR3 DNA reads as TGTGCCAGTAGTATAACCCATAGACAGAGTGAAGCTTTCTTT. Protein: CASSITHRQSEAFF.

The chain couples TRBV10-3 to TRBJ1-2; tentative D call: TRBD1 (5 bases). CDR1 and CDR2 from the germline V gene are ENHRY and SYGVKD. CDR3 length: 13 amino acids. V was clipped by 5 bases and J by 7 bases, with 14 bases between them. Written as DNA, the CDR3 is TGTGCCATCAGTCCATACCGGGACTCTGGCTACACCTTC. Its translation is CAISPYRDSGYTF.

This chain connects TRBV18 to TRBJ2-5, with D hard to call. The CDR3 spans 15 residues. Germline V gene data show CDR1 as KGHSH and CDR2 as LQKENI. V was shortened by 1 base and J by 1 base, with 10 bases between the two germline ends. The CDR3 sequence: CASSPQGGTQETQYF. Here the CDR3 DNA reads TGTGCCAGCTCACCACAGGGCGGCACCCAAGAGACCCAGTACTTC.

The chain employs TRBV5-3 and TRBJ2-7; 9 nucleotides agree with TRBD1. Being an ORF, TRBV5-3 has a function that is uncertain. The V segment lost 3 bases and the J segment 2 bases; nucleotides outside the gene matches: 6. The CDR3 runs to 15 residues. CDR3 loop: CARSSWDRAPYEQYV. As DNA, the CDR3 is TGTGCCAGAAGCTCGTGGGACAGGGCCCCCTACGAGCAGTACGTC.

V is TRBV29-1 and J is TRBJ2-2; 16 bases are a match to TRBD2. V lost 4 bases and J lost 2; bases outside the gene matches: 13. The CDR3 is made up of 20 amino acids. CDR1 is SQVTM, CDR2 ANQGSEA, per germline. The CDR3 is CSVAGSGLAGGQINTGELFF. The CDR3 DNA reads TGCAGCGTTGCCGGATCGGGACTAGCGGGGGGGCAGATAAACACCGGGGAGCTGTTTTTT.

The V gene is TRBV6-1, the J gene TRBJ1-2; D is undetermined. Germline assignment: CDR1 MNHNS and CDR2 SASEGT. V was pared by 1 base and J by 3 bases, with 9 bases between. The CDR3 length is 14 residues. The CDR3 loop reads CASSEVGGDYGYTF. The CDR3 coding sequence is TGTGCCAGCAGTGAAGTGGGAGGTGACTATGGCTACACCTTC.

A word on this clone: Other DNA sequences within the sample encode an identical CDR3. This chain uses TRBV27 with TRBJ1-2, with 8 bases fitting TRBD1. After removal of 3 bases from V and 7 bases from J, the junction contained 7 bases not matched to a gene. The CDR3 contains 14 residues. Per germline, CDR1 MNHEY and CDR2 SMNVEV (reference sequence). Here the CDR3 DNA reads TGTGCCAGCAGTTTGATGGCAGGGGGCGGTGGCTACACCTTC. Its translation: CASSLMAGGGGYTF.

The chain links TRBV29-1 to TRBJ2-1, with 11 bases lining up with TRBD2. CDR1 is SQVTM and CDR2 is ANQGSEA in the germline V gene. CDR3 length: 15 amino acids. Trimming removed 4 bases from V and 9 bases from J; junction bases left unmatched: 11. The CDR3 loop reads CSVGIISGRAIEQFF. CDR3 nucleotides: TGCAGCGTTGGGATTATTAGCGGGAGGGCCATTGAGCAGTTCTTC.

The genes are TRBV4-2 and TRBJ1-2, with a tentative D call TRBD1 (5 bases). Between the trimmed V and J ends, which lost 4 bases and 4 bases, there was a span of 16 bases. CDR1 and CDR2 (germline): LGHNA, YNFKEQ. CDR3 length equals 15 residues. CDR3 protein: CASSPSGGVGYGYTF. In DNA form, the CDR3 reads TGTGCCAGCAGCCCTTCTGGGGGGGTGGGCTATGGCTACACCTTC.

This rearrangement joins TRBV23-1 to TRBJ2-7; TRBD1 matches 12 bases. Being an ORF, TRBV23-1 has a function that is uncertain. The CDR3 has 16 amino acids. V was pared by 4 bases and J by 2 bases, with 6 bases of the junction left unmatched. CDR3 residues: CASSLSGTGGTYEQYV. The CDR3 DNA reads as TGCGCCAGCAGTCTGTCTGGGACAGGGGGCACCTACGAGCAGTACGTC.

The rearrangement joins TRBV28 to TRBJ2-5, with D maybe TRBD1 (5 bases). Between the trimmed V and J ends, which lost 4 bases and 0 bases, there was a span of 15 bases. CDR3 length: 16 amino acids. CDR1 and CDR2 from the germline V gene are MDHEN and SYDVKM. For the CDR3, the DNA is TGTGCCAGCAGTTCCCTTGACGCAGGGCACCAAGAGACCCAGTACTTC. This encodes CASSSLDAGHQETQYF.

The rearrangement joins TRBV27 to TRBJ2-5, with 7 bases lining up with TRBD2. CDR3 size: 15 residues. After removal of 3 bases from V and 4 bases from J, the junction contained 8 bases not matched to a gene. Looked up from germline, CDR1 is MNHEY and CDR2 is SMNVEV (reference sequence). The CDR3 here is CASSFLGREGETQYF. DNA for the CDR3: TGTGCCAGCAGTTTTCTAGGCAGGGAGGGAGAGACCCAGTACTTC.

This clone has only one observation. This chain uses TRBV5-1 with TRBJ2-5; TRBD1 aligns across 7 bases. Trimming took 4 bases from V and 5 from J; bases not matched to a gene: 11. Germline-derived CDR1 and CDR2 are SGHRS and YFSETQ. The CDR3 contains 15 residues. CDR3 in DNA: TGCGCCAGCAGCGCTGCAGGCCCGACAGGGGAGACCCAGTACTTC. It is translated as CASSAAGPTGETQYF.

V and J are TRBV5-4 and TRBJ2-2; 8 positions agree with TRBD1. The CDR3 has 16 amino acids. The trim removed 0 bases at V and 5 bases at J, leaving 6 bases unmatched. CDR1 and CDR2 (germline): SGHNT, YYREEE (reference sequence). The CDR3 nucleotides are TGTGCCAGCAGCTTGGCAGGGGGCGAGAGGACCGGGGAGCTGTTTTTT. It encodes CASSLAGGERTGELFF.

This chain joins TRBV25-1 and TRBJ2-5; 11 positions agree with TRBD2. The length of the CDR3 is 13 residues. Germline V gene lookup returns CDR1 MGHDK and CDR2 SYGVNS. V lost 8 bases to trimming and J lost 5 bases; unmatched junction nucleotides: 4. This chain's CDR3 is CASLSSGRETQYF. CDR3 coding DNA: TGTGCCAGCTTGTCTAGCGGGAGGGAGACCCAGTACTTC.

This clone has just a few counts. The genes are TRBV5-1 and TRBJ1-1; 7 positions agree with TRBD1. The junction had 15 bases not matched to a gene; V was cut back by 5 bases and J by 5 bases. The CDR3 length is 16 residues. The V gene's germline CDR1 is SGHRS and CDR2 YFSETQ. CDR3 residues: CASSLESGGSGTEAFF. CDR3 DNA sequence: TGCGCCAGCAGTCTGGAGTCAGGGGGAAGCGGAACTGAAGCTTTCTTT. Drawing the rest from reference TRBV5-1 and TRBJ1-1, the complete variable domain is KAGVTQTPRYLIKTRGQQVTLSCSPISGHRSVSWYQQTPGQGLQFLFEYFSETQRNKGNFPGRFSGRQFSNSRSEMNVSTLELGDSALYLCASSLESGGSGTEAFFGQGTRLTVV.

The chain recombines TRBV7-9 with TRBJ1-2; a weak D match, TRBD1 (5 bases). The CDR3 loop spans 13 amino acids. CDR1 and CDR2 from the germline V gene are SEHNR and FQNEAQ (reference sequence). V was pared by 5 bases and J by 4 bases, with 11 bases between. The DNA of the CDR3 is TGTGCCAGCAGCCCTGGACATTTCTATGGCTACACCTTC. Translation gives CASSPGHFYGYTF.

This chain links TRBV12-5 with TRBJ2-7; TRBD1 matches at 7 bases. The CDR3 has 20 amino acids. In germline, CDR1 is LGHNT, CDR2 FRNRAP. The ends lost 5 bases at V and 0 bases at J; junction bases unmatched: 22. This chain's CDR3 is CASGPTSGTANPSSSYEQYV. The CDR3 nucleotides read TGTGCTAGTGGTCCCACCTCCGGGACAGCCAATCCCTCAAGCTCCTACGAGCAGTACGTC.

This chain joins TRBV18 and TRBJ2-5; the D is unclear. Germline assignment: CDR1 KGHSH and CDR2 LQKENI. The CDR3 is 13 amino acids. V lost 0 bases and J 5 bases, leaving 7 bases between the germline ends. This CDR3 reads CASSPPGRETQYF. CDR3 sequence (DNA): TGTGCCAGCTCACCACCTGGCAGGGAGACCCAGTACTTC.